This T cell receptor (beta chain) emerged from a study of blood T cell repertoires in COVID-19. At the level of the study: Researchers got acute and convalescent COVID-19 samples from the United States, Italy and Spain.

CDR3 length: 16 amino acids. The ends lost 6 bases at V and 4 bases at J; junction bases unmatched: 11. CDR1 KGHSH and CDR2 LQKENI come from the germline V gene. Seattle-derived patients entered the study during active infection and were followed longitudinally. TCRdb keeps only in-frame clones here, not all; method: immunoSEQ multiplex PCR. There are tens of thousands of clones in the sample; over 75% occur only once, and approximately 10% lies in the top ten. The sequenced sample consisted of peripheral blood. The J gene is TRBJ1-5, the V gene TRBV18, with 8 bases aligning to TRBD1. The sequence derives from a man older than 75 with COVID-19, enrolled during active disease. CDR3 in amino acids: CASSLAGTGVNQPQHF. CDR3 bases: TGTGCCAGCTCGCTTGCCGGGACAGGAGTTAATCAGCCCCAGCATTTT. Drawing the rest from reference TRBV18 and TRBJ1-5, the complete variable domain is NAGVMQNPRHLVRRRGQEARLRCSPMKGHSHVYWYRQLPEEGLKFMVYLQKENIIDESGMPKERFSAEFPKEGPSILRIQQVVRGDSAAYFCASSLAGTGVNQPQHFGDGTRLSIL.